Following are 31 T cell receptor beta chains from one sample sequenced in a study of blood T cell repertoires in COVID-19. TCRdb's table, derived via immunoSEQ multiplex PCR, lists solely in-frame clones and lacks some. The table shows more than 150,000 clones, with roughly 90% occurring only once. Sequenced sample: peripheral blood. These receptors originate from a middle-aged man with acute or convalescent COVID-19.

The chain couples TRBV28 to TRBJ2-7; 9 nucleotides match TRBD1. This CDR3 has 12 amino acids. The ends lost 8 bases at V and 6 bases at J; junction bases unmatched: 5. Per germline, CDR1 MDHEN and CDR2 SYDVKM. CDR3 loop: CASSGQGLEQYF. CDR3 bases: TGTGCCAGCTCGGGACAGGGCCTCGAGCAGTACTTC.

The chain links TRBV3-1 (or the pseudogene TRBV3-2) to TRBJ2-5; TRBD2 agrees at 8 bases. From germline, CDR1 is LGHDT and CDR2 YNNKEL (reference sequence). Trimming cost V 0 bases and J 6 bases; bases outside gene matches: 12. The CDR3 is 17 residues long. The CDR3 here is CASSQEIWGGLGKTQYF. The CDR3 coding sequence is TGTGCCAGCAGCCAAGAGATCTGGGGGGGACTAGGAAAGACCCAGTACTTC.

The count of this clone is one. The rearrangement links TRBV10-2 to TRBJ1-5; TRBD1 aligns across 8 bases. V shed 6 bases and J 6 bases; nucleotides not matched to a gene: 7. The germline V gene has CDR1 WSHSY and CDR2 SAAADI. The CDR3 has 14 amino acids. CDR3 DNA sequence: TGCGCCAGCAGCCCAGGGGGCGCGGGTCAGCCCCAGCATTTT. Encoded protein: CASSPGGAGQPQHF.

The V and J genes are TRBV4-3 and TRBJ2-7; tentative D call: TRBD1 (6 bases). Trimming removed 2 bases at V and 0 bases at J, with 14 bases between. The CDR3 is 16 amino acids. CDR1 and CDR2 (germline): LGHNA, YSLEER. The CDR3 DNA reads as TGCGCCAGCAGCCAACACAGGGTTGAGAGCTCCTACGAGCAGTACTTC. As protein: CASSQHRVESSYEQYF.

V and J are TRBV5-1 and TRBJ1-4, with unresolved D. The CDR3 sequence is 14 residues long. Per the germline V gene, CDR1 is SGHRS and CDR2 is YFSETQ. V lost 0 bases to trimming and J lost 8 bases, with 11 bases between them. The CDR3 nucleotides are TGCGCCAGCAGCTTGGGGGCGCAAGCCGAAAAACTGTTTTTT. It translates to CASSLGAQAEKLFF.

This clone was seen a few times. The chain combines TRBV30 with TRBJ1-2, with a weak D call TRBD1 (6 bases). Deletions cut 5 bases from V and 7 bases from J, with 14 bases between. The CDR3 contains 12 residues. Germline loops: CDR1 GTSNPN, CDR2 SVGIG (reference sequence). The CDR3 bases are TGTGCCTGGGGGGGCACGAATGGTGGCTACACCTTC. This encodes CAWGGTNGGYTF.

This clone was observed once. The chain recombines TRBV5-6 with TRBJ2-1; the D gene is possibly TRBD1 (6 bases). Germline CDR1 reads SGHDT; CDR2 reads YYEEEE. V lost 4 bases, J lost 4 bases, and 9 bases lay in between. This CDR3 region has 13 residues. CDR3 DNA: TGTGCCAGCAGCCTGGGGGCTTACAATGAGCAGTTCTTC. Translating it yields CASSLGAYNEQFF. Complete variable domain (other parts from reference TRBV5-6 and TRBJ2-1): DAGVTQSPTHLIKTRGQQVTLRCSPKSGHDTVSWYQQALGQGPQFIFQYYEEEERQRGNFPDRFSGHQFPNYSSELNVNALLLGDSALYLCASSLGAYNEQFFGPGTRLTVL.

Here the CDR3 DNA reads TGTGCCAGCAGTTTCGGTAACAATTCACCCCTCCACTTT. Protein: CASSFGNNSPLHF. The gene calls are TRBV12-3 or TRBV12-4 and TRBJ1-6; unclear D gene. V shed 3 bases and J shed 7 bases, with 7 bases lying between them. The CDR3 sequence is 13 residues long.

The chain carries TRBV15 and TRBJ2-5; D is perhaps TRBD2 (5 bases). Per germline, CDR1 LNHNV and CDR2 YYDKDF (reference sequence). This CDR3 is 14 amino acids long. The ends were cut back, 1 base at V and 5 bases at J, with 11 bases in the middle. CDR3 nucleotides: TGTGCCACCAGCAGAGGGGGAGTAGAGGAGACCCAGTACTTC. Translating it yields CATSRGGVEETQYF.

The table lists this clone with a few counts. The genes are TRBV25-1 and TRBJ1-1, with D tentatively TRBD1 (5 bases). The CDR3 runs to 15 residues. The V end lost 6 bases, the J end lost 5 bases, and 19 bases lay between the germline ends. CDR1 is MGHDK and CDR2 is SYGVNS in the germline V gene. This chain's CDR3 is CASSDPSAGGTEAFF. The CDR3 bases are TGTGCCAGCAGCGATCCGAGCGCGGGGGGGACTGAAGCTTTCTTT. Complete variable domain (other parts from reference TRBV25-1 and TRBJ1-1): EADIYQTPRYLVIGTGKKITLECSQTMGHDKMYWYQQDPGMELHLIHYSYGVNSTEKGDLSSESTVSRIRTEHFPLTLESARPSHTSQYLCASSDPSAGGTEAFFGQGTRLTVV.

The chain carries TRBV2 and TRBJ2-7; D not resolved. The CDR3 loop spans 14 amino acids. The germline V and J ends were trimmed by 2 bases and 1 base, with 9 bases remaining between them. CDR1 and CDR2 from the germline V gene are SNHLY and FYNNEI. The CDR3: CASSEIRASYEQYF. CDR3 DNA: TGTGCCAGCAGTGAAATTAGAGCATCCTACGAGCAGTACTTC.

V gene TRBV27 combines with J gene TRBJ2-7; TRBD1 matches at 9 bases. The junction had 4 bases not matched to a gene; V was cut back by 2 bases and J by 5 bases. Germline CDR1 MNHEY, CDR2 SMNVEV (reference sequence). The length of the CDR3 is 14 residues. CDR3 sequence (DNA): TGTGCCAGCAGTTTAAGGGACAGGGTACACGAGCAGTACTTC. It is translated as CASSLRDRVHEQYF.

CDR3 sequence (DNA): TGCAGCTGCCGGGGCACTGAAGCTTTCTTT. Protein product: CSCRGTEAFF. This chain uses TRBV29-1 with TRBJ1-1; no firm D call. Germline-derived CDR1 and CDR2 are SQVTM and ANQGSEA. The CDR3 consists of 10 residues. The ends were cut back, 8 bases at V and 4 bases at J, with 8 bases in the middle.

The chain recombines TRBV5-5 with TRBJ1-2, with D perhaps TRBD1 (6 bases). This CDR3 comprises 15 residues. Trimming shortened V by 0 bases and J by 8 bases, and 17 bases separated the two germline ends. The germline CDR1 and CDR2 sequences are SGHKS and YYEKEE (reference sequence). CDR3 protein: CASSLGPGGRGGYTF. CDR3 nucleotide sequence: TGTGCCAGCAGCTTGGGGCCCGGGGGGCGAGGAGGCTACACCTTC.

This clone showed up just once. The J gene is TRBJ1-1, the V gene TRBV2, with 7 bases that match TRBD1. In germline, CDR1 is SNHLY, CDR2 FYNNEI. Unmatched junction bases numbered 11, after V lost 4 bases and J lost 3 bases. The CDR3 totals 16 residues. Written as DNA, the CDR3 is TGTGCCAGCAGTGCTGACTCTTCTCAGGGGGACACTGAAGCTTTCTTT. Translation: CASSADSSQGDTEAFF.

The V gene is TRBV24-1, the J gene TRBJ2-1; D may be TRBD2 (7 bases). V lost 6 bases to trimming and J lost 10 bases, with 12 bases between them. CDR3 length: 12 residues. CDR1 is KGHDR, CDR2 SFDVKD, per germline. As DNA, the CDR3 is TGTGCCACCAGTCAGTGGGGGGGCGAGCAGTTCTTC. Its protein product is CATSQWGGEQFF.

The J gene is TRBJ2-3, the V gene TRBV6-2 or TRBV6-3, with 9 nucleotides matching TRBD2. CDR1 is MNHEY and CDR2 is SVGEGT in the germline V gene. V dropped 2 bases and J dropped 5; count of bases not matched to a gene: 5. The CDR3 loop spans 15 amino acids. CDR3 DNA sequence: TGTGCCAGCAGTTACGCGGGGGGGCCGATAGATACGCAGTATTTT. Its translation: CASSYAGGPIDTQYF.

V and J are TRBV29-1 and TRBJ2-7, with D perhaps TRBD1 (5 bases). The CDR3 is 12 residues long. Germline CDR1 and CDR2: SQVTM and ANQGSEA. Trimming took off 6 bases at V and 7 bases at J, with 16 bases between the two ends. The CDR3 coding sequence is TGCAGCGTCCCCTCTGACAGCTATGAGCAGTACTTC. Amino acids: CSVPSDSYEQYF.

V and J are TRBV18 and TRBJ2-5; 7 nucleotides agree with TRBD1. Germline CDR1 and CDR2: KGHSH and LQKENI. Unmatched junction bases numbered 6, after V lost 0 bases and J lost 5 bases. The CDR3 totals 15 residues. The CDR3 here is CASSPPIGGRETQYF. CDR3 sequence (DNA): TGTGCCAGCTCACCACCGATAGGGGGCCGGGAGACCCAGTACTTC. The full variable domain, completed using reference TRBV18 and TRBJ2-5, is NAGVMQNPRHLVRRRGQEARLRCSPMKGHSHVYWYRQLPEEGLKFMVYLQKENIIDESGMPKERFSAEFPKEGPSILRIQQVVRGDSAAYFCASSPPIGGRETQYFGPGTRLLVL.

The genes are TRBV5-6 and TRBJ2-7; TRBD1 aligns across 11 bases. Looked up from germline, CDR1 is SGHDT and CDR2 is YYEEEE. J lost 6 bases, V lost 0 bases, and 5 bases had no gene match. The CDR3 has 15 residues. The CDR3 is CASSLVDRGLVEQYF. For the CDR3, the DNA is TGTGCCAGCAGCTTGGTGGACAGGGGGCTAGTCGAGCAGTACTTC.

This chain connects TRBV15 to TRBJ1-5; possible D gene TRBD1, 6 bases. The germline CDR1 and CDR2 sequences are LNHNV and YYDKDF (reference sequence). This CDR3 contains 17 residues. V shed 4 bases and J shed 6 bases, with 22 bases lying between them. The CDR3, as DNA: TGTGCCACCAGCAACCCCACCCTCAGGGGATCTACTCAGCCCCAGCATTTT. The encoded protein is CATSNPTLRGSTQPQHF.

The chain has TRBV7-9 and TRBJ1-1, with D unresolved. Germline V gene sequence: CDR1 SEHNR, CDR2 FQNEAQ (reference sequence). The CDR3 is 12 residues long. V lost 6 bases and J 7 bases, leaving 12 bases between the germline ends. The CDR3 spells CASRELVIEAFF. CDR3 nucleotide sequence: TGTGCCAGCAGGGAGTTGGTAATTGAAGCTTTCTTT.

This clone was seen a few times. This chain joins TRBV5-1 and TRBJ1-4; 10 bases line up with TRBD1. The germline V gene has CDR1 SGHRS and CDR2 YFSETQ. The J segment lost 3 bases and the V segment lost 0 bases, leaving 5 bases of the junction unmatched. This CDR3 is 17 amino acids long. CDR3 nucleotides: TGCGCCAGCAGCTTGGCAAGGACAGGGGGTCCTAATGAAAAACTGTTTTTT. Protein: CASSLARTGGPNEKLFF.

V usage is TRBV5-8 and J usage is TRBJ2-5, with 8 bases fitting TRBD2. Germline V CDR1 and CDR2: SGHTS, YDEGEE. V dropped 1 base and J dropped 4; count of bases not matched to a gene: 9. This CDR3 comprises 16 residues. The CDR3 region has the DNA TGTGCCAGCAGCTTGCGCGGGATAGCGGGAACAGAGACCCAGTACTTC. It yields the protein CASSLRGIAGTETQYF.

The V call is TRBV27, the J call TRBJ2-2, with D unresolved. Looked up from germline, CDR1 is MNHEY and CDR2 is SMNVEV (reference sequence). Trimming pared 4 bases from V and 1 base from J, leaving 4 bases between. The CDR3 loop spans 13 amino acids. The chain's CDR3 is CASSSQNTGELFF. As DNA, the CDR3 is TGTGCCAGCAGTTCCCAGAACACCGGGGAGCTGTTTTTT.

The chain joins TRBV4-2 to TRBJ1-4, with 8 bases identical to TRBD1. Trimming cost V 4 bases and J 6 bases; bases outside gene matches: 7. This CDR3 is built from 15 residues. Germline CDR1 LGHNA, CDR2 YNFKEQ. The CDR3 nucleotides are TGTGCCAGCAGCCTCGCCGGACAGGGAGATGAAAAACTGTTTTTT. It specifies CASSLAGQGDEKLFF.

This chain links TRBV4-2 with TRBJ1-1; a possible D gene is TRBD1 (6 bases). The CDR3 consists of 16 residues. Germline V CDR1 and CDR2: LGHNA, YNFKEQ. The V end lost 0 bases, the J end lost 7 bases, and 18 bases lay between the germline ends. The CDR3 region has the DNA TGTGCCAGCAGCCAAGATGGGTCAGGGGCCGGAGGTGAAGCTTTCTTT. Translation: CASSQDGSGAGGEAFF.

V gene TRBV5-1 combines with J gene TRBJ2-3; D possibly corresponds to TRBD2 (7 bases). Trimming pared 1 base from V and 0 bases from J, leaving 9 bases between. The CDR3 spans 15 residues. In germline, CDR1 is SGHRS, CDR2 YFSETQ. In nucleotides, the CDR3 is TGCGCCAGCAGCTTGAGCGGGACAAGCACAGATACGCAGTATTTT. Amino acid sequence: CASSLSGTSTDTQYF.

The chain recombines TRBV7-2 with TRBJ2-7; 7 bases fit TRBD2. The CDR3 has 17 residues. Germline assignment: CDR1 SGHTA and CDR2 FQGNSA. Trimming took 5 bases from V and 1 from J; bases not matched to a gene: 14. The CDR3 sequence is CASSHTGRFGGSYEQYF. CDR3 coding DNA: TGTGCCAGCAGCCATACGGGGAGATTCGGGGGGTCCTACGAGCAGTACTTC.

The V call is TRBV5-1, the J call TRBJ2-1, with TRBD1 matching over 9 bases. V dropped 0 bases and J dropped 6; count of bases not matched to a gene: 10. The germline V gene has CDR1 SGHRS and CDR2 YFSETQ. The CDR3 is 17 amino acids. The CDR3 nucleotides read TGCGCCAGCAGCTTGGCCCCACCGGGACAGGGTGGCAATGAGCAGTTCTTC. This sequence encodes CASSLAPPGQGGNEQFF.

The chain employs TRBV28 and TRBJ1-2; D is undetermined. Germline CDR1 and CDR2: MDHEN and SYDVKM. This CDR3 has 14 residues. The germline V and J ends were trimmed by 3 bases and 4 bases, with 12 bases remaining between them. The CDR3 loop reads CASSLAGELYGYTF. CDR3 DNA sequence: TGTGCCAGCAGTTTGGCGGGTGAGCTCTATGGCTACACCTTC.